Below, one TCR beta chain is given with its context. What it binds is not known. The CDR3 spans 13 residues. Trimming removed 3 bases from V and 0 bases from J, with 9 bases in between. Germline CDR1 and CDR2: GTSNPN and SVGIG (reference sequence). The source of the sample is a study of shared clonotypes between healthy human individuals. Study background: Plates per donor: three CD4 naive, three CD4 memory, two CD8 naive, one CD8 memory. Notes on the study in general: The study generally estimated greater richness for naive than memory subsets.

Sequenced by immunoSEQ multiplex PCR; TCRdb stores in-frame clones only, minus some. The sample has millions of clones; roughly 95% are singletons. The material sequenced was naive CD4+ T cells sorted from blood. Subset in this sample: CD45RA+ positively selected. This chain joins TRBV30 and TRBJ2-7; tentatively, D is TRBD1 (6 bases). The origin of this receptor is a young man in good health. CDR3 in amino acids: CAWRQGPSYEQYF. The DNA of the CDR3 is TGTGCCTGGAGACAGGGACCCTCCTACGAGCAGTACTTC.